A selection of T cell receptor beta chains follows, all from one sample in a study of OX40 agonist ivuxolimab in advanced cancers. The repertoire was sequenced with immunoSEQ multiplex PCR; TCRdb's copy has only in-frame clones and lacks some. The sample carries 55,000 to 85,000 clones, about 84% recorded once. The sample in question was CD4+ or CD8+ T cells sorted from blood, obtained in a trial of the OX40 agonist ivuxolimab. The source of these receptors is an adult with an advanced solid tumor such as melanoma, head and neck, liver or kidney cancer. Each CDR3 is given with its conserved first and last residue. The listing skips clone size in some rows; elsewhere it reads once, few, many or a size class.

>TRBJ1-6|TRBV5-4|17|.
CASSSGTGSSYNSPLHF
>TRBJ2-3|TRBV6-1|17|.
CASSAGRRGGGADTQYF
>TRBJ2-1|TRBV13|18|.
CASSSLEAGTGSYNEQFF
>TRBJ2-7|TRBV28|14|.
CASIETGESYEQYF
>TRBJ1-2|TRBV6-5|14|.
CASSRGTGNYGYTF
>TRBJ2-1|TRBV7-2|14|.
CASSFGGAVNEQFF
>TRBJ2-7|TRBV27|15|once
CASSRTFGGGYEQYF
>TRBJ2-2|TRBV7-2|18|.
CASSSLPSGRGNTGELFF
>TRBJ2-7|TRBV9|15|.
CASSPRTSGSYEQYF
>TRBJ1-1|TRBV7-9|11|.
CASSLNTEAFF
>TRBJ1-2|TRBV7-9|14|.
CASSSWDRVIGYTF
>TRBJ2-5|TRBV9|15|.
CASSVGAVYQETQYF
>TRBJ2-7|TRBV9|19|.
CASSVASRPSGRKDDEQYF
>TRBJ2-1|TRBV7-8|15|once
CASSLGGQGYNEQFF
>TRBJ1-1|TRBV6-6|14|few
CASRPLVGDTEAFF
>TRBJ1-4|TRBV5-1|16|.
CASSLGGSAWDEKLFF
>TRBJ1-2|TRBV5-1|14|.
CASSSGTAHYGYTF
>TRBJ1-6|TRBV5-6|14|.
CASSADRGRSPLHF
>TRBJ1-1|TRBV6-4|13|.
CASSDSWGREAFF
>TRBJ1-1|TRBV11-2|14|.
CASSLALLANEAFF
>TRBJ1-2|TRBV19|14|.
CASSLLTGGDGYTF
>TRBJ2-1|TRBV7-9|13|.
CASSLVGQHEQFF
>TRBJ1-5|TRBV4-2|14|few
CASSQPYSNQPQHF
>TRBJ1-5|TRBV7-8|19|.
CASSLVPGAGPYSNQPQHF
>TRBJ2-5|TRBV18|14|.
CASSPQGSRETQYF
>TRBJ2-2|TRBV11-3|15|.
CASSPDRGNTGELFF
>TRBJ2-5|TRBV18|14|.
CASSPPGAGQTQYF
>TRBJ2-3|TRBV4-2|14|.
CASSQERGTDTQYF
>TRBJ1-1|TRBV6-1|12|.
CASSEILSEAFF
>TRBJ1-1|TRBV9|13|.
CASSSGLGTEAFF
>TRBJ1-2|TRBV4-1|15|.
CASSQHSRGNYGYTF
>TRBJ2-7|TRBV5-5|13|.
CASSYSGNYEQYF
>TRBJ1-6|TRBV27|16|.
CASSHTTGTGRSPLHF
>TRBJ2-7|TRBV6-1|15|.
CASSGSGHYLYEQYF
>TRBJ2-3|TRBV20-1|11|.
CSALPRDTQYF